This T cell receptor (beta chain) was sequenced in a study of patients and donors after allogeneic stem cell transplantation (dated by TCRdb to the early 2020s). Worth noting for this clonotype: There is no known antigen for this receptor. One base away there is no much larger clone; base qualities are not given.

The CDR3, from cysteine to phenylalanine, totals 14 residues. Here the CDR3 DNA is all that survives: 42 bases in frame from base 1. V is reduced by 4 bases and J by 0 bases, leaving a spacing of 10 bases between them. CDR1 and CDR2 were assigned from the germline V gene as SGHRS and YFSETQ. The library relied on RT-PCR. Reads for this sample came from a NextSeq 550. Using fastp at Q25 and MiXCR, TCRdb reprocessed the public reads and kept productive beta chains. Rows matching on CDR3 protein sequence are summarized as one entry with the most common DNA and genes. The sample table shows about 16,000 distinct CDR3 sequences, and 27% are seen once. The ten most abundant clones make up around 39% of the sample.

The sequence links TRBV5-1 to TRBJ1-1, with TRBD1 perhaps the D gene, on 5 matching bases. The sequencing sample was made of blood, either unsorted or a sorted T cell fraction (not recorded which). The sequence was collected from a human donor who was either an allogeneic HSCT recipient or a stem cell or donor lymphocyte infusion donor (not recorded which). It is not recorded whose cells these are; they may come from a transplant donor. The DNA reads TGCGCCAGCAGCATACAGGTCATGAACACTGAAGCTTTCTTT. The encoded protein is CASSIQVMNTEAFF.